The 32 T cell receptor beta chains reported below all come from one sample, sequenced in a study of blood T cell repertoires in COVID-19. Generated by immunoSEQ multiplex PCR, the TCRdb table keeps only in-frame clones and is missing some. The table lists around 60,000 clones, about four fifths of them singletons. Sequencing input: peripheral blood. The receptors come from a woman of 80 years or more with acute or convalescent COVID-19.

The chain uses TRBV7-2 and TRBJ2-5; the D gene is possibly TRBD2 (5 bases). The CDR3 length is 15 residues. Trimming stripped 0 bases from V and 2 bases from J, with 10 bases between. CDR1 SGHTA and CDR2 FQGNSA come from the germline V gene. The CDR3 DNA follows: TGTGCCAGCAGCTTAGCAGGGCTAGCTCAAGAGACCCAGTACTTC. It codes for CASSLAGLAQETQYF.

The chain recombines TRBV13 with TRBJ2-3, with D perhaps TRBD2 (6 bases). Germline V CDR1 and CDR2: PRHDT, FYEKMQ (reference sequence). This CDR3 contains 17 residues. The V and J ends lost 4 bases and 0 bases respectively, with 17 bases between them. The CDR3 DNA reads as TGTGCCAGCAGCTCCACCCGTGGCGGGGCTAGCACAGATACGCAGTATTTT. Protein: CASSSTRGGASTDTQYF.

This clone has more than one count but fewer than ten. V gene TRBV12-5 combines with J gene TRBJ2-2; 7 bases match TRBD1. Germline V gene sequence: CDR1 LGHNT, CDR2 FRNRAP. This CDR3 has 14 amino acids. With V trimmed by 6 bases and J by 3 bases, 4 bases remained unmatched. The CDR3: CASGSTGHTGELFF. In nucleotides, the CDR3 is TGTGCTAGTGGATCGACAGGGCACACCGGGGAGCTGTTTTTT.

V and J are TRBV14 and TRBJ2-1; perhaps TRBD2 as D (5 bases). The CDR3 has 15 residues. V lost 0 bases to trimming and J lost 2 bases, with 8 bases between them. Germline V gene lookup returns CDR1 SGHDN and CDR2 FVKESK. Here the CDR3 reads CASSQDLAPYNEQFF. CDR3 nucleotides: TGTGCCAGCAGCCAAGATCTAGCACCCTACAATGAGCAGTTCTTC.

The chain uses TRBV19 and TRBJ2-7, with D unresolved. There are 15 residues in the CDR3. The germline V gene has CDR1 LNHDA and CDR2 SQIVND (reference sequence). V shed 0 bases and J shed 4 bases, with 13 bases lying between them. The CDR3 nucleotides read TGTGCCAGTAGTATAGATTACAGACCTTGGTACGAGCAGTACTTC. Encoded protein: CASSIDYRPWYEQYF.

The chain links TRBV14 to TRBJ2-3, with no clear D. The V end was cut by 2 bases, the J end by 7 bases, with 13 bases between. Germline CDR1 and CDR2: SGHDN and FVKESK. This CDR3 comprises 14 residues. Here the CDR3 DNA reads TGTGCCAGCAGCCAAAACCTAAAAGTGAATACGCAGTATTTT. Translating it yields CASSQNLKVNTQYF.

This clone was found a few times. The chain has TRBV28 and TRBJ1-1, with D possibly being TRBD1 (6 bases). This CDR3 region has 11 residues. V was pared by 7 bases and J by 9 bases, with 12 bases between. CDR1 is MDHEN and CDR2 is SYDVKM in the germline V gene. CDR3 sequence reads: CASTPGTKAFF. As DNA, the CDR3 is TGTGCCAGCACCCCGGGGACAAAAGCTTTCTTT.

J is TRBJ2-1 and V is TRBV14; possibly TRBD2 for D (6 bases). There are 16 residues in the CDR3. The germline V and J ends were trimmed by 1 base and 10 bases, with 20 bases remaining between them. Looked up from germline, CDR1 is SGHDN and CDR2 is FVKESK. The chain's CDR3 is CASSQVQDYPPQEQFF. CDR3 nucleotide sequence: TGTGCCAGCAGCCAAGTACAGGACTACCCCCCCCAGGAGCAGTTCTTC.

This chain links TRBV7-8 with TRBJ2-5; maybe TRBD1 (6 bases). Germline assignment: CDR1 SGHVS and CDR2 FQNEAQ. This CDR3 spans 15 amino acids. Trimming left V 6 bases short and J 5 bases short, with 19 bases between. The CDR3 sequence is CASRIVQGSAETQYF. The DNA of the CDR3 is TGTGCCAGCAGGATAGTACAGGGTTCGGCGGAGACCCAGTACTTC.

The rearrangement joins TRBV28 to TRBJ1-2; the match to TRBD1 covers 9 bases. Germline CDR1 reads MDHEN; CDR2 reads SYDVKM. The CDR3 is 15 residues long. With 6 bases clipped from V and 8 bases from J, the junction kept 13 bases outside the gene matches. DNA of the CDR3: TGTGCCAGCAGCCCTCTCATAACAGGGGGCCGAGGCTACACCTTC. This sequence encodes CASSPLITGGRGYTF.

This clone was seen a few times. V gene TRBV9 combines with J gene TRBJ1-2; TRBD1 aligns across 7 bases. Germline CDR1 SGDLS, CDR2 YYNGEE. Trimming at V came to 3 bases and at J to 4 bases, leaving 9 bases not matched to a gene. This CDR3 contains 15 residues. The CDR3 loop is CASSARRGRGYGYTF. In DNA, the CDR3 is TGTGCCAGCAGCGCTAGAAGGGGGCGCGGCTATGGCTACACCTTC.

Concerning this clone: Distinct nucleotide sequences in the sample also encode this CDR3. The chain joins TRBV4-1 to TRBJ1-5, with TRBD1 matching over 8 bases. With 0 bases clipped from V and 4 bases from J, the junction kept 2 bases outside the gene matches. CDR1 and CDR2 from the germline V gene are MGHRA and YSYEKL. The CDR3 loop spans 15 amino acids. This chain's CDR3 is CASSQDGTGNQPQHF. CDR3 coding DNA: TGCGCCAGCAGCCAAGATGGGACAGGTAATCAGCCCCAGCATTTT.

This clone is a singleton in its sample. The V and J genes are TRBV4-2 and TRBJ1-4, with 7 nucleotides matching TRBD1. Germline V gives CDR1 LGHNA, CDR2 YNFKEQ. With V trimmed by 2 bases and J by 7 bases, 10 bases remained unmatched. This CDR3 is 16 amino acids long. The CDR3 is CASSQSVTGPLEKLFF. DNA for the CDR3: TGTGCCAGCAGCCAATCGGTGACAGGGCCCCTTGAAAAACTGTTTTTT.

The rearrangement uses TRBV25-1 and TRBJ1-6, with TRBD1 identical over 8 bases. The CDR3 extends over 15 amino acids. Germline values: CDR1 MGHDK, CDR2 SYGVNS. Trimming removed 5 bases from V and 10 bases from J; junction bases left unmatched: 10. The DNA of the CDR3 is TGTGCCAGCAGTCATGCCAGGACAGGGCTATCACCCCTCCACTTT. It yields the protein CASSHARTGLSPLHF.

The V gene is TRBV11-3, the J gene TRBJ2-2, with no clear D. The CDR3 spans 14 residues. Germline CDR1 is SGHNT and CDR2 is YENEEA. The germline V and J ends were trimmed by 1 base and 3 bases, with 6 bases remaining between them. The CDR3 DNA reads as TGTGCCAGCAGCTTAGGGGCCGACACCGGGGAGCTGTTTTTT. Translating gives CASSLGADTGELFF.

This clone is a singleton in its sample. The CDR3 is CAISEPGLAGTSEQFF. The DNA of the CDR3 is TGTGCCATCAGTGAGCCGGGACTAGCGGGGACCTCGGAGCAGTTCTTC. V gene TRBV10-3 combines with J gene TRBJ2-1; 13 nucleotides line up with TRBD2. The germline V gene encodes CDR1 ENHRY and CDR2 SYGVKD. There are 16 residues in the CDR3. V gave up 2 bases and J gave up 10 bases; unmatched junction bases: 8.

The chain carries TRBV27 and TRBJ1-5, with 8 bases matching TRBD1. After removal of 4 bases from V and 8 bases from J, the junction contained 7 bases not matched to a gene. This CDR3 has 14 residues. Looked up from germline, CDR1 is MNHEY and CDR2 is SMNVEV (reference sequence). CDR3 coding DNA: TGTGCCAGCAGTTCACACAGGGGGACGGAGCCCCAGCATTTT. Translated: CASSSHRGTEPQHF.

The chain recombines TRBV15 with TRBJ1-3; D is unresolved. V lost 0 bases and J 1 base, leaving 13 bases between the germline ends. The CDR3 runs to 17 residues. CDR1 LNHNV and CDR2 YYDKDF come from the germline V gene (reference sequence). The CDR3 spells CATSRDAAGSSGNTIYF. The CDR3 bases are TGTGCCACCAGCAGAGATGCTGCAGGTTCTTCTGGAAACACCATATATTTT.

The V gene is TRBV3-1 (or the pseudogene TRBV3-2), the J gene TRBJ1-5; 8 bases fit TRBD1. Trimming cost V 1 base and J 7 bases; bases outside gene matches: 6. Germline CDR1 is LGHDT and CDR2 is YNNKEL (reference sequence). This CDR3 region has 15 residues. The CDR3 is CASSQGAGGWQPQHF. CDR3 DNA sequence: TGTGCCAGCAGCCAAGGGGCAGGGGGCTGGCAGCCCCAGCATTTT.

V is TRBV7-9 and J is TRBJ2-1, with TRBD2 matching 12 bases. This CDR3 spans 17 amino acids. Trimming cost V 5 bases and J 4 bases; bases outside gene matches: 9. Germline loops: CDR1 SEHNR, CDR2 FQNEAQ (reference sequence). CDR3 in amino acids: CASSRRLAGEPYNEQFF. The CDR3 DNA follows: TGTGCCAGCAGCCGAAGACTAGCGGGGGAACCATACAATGAGCAGTTCTTC.

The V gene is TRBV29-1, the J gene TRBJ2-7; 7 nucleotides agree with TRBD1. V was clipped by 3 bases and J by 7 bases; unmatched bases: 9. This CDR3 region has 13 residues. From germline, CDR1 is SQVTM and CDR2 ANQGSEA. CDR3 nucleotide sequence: TGCAGCGTTGATAACCGGGGCAGGGGGGAGCAGTACTTC. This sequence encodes CSVDNRGRGEQYF.

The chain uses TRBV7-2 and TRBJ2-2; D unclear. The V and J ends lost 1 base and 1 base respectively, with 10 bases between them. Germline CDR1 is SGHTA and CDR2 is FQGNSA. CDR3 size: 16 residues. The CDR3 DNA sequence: TGTGCCAGCAGCTTAGTGCCACAGCTGAACACCGGGGAGCTGTTTTTT. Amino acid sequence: CASSLVPQLNTGELFF.

CDR3 region: CAGRQGSEETQYF. CDR3 coding DNA: TGTGCCGGGCGACAGGGGTCGGAAGAGACCCAGTACTTC. J is TRBJ2-5 and V is TRBV7-9; the match to TRBD1 covers 8 bases. This CDR3 region has 13 residues. Trimming took 11 bases from V and 3 from J; bases not matched to a gene: 8. Germline V gives CDR1 SEHNR, CDR2 FQNEAQ (reference sequence).

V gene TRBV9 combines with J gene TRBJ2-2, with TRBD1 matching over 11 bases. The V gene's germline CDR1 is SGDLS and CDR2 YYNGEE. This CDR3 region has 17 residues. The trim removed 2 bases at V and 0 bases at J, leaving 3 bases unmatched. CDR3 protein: CASSVGTGGTNTGELFF. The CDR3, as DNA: TGTGCCAGCAGCGTTGGGACAGGGGGAACGAACACCGGGGAGCTGTTTTTT.

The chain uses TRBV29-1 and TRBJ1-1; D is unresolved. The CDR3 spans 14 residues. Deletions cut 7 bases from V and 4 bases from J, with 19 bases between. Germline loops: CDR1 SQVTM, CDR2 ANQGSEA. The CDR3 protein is CSARVGSLATEAFF. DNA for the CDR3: TGCAGCGCCCGGGTTGGGTCGCTGGCCACTGAAGCTTTCTTT.

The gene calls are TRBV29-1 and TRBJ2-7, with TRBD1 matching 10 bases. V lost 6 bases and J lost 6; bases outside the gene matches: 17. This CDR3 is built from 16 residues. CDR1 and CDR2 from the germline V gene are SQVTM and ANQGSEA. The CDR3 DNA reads TGCAGCGTCCCGGGACAGGGGTTATGCAGCGCTCGCGAGCAGTACTTC. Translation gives CSVPGQGLCSAREQYF.

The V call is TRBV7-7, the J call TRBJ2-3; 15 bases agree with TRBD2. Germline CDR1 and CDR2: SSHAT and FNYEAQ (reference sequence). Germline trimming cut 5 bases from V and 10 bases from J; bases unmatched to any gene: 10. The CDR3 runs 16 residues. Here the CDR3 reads CASSPDGLAGGAPQYF. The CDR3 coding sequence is TGTGCCAGCAGCCCCGATGGACTAGCGGGAGGGGCGCCGCAGTATTTT.

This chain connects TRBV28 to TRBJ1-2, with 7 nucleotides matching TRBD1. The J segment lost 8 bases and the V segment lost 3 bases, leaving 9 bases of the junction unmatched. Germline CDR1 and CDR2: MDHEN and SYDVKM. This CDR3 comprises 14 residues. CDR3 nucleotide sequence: TGTGCCAGCAGTTTCCCTCAGACAGGGAAGGGCTACACCTTC. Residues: CASSFPQTGKGYTF.

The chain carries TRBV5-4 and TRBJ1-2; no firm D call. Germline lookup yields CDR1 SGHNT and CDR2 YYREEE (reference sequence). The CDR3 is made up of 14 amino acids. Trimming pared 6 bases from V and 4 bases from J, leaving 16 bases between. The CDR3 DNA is TGTGCCAGCAACATAGCCTCGACGGGCTATGGCTACACCTTC. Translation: CASNIASTGYGYTF.

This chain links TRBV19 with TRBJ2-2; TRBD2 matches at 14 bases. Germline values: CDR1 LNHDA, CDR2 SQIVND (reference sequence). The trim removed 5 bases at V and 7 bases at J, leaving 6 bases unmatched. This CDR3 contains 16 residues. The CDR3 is CASSSRTSGRHGELFF. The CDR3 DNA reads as TGTGCCAGTAGTTCACGGACTAGCGGGAGGCACGGGGAGCTGTTTTTT. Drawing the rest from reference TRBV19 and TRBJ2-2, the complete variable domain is DGGITQSPKYLFRKEGQNVTLSCEQNLNHDAMYWYRQDPGQGLRLIYYSQIVNDFQKGDIAEGYSVSREKKESFPLTVTSAQKNPTAFYLCASSSRTSGRHGELFFGEGSRLTVL.

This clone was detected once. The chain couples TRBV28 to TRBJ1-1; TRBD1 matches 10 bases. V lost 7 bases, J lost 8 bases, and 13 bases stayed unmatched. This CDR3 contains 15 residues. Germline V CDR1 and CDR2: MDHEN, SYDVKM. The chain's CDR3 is CASTFRDRGPIEAFF. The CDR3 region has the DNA TGTGCCAGCACGTTCCGGGACAGGGGACCTATAGAAGCTTTCTTT.

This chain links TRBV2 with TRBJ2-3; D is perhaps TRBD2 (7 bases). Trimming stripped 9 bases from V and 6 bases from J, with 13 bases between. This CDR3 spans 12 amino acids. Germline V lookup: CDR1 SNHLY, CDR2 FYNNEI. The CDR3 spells CASQGGGDTQYF. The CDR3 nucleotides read TGTGCCAGTCAGGGAGGGGGGGATACGCAGTATTTT.